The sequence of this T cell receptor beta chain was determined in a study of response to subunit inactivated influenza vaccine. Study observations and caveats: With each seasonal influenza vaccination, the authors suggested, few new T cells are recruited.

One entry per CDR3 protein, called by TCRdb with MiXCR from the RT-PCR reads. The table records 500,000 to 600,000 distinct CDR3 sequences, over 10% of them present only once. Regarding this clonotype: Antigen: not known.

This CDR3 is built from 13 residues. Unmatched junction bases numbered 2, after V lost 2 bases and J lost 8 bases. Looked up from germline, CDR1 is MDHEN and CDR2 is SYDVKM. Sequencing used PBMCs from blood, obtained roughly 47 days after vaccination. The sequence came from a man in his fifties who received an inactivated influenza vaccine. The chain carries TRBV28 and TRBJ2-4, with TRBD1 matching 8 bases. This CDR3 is CASSLDRGHIQYF. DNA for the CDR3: TGTGCCAGCAGTTTAGACAGGGGACACATTCAGTACTTC.